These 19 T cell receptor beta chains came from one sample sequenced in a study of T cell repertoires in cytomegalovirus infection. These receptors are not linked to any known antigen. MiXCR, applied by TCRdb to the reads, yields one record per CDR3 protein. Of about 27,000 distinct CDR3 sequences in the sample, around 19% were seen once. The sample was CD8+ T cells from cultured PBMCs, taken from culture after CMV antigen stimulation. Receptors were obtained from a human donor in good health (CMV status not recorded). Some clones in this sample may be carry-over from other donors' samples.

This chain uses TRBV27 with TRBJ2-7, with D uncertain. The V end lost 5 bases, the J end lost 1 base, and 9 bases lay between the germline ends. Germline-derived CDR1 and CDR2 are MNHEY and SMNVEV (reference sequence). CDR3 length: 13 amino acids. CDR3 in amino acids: CASSTAPSYEQYF. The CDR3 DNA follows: TGTGCCAGCAGTACCGCCCCTTCCTACGAGCAGTACTTC.

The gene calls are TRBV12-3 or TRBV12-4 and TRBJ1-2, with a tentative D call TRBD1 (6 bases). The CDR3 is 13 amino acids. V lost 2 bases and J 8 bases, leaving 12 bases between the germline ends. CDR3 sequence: CASSLRTGWGYTF. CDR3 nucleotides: TGTGCCAGCAGTTTAAGAACAGGGTGGGGCTACACCTTC.

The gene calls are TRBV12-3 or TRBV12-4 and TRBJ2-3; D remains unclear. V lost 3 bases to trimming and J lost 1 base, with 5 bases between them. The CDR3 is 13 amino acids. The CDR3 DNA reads TGTGCCAGCAGTTTCTCCCGCACAGATACGCAGTATTTT. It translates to CASSFSRTDTQYF.

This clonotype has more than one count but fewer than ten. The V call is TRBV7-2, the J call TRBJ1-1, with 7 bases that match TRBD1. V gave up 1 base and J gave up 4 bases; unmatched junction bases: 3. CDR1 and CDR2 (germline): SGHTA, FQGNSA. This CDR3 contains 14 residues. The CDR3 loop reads CASSLVTGVTEAFF. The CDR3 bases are TGTGCCAGCAGCTTAGTAACAGGGGTCACTGAAGCTTTCTTT.

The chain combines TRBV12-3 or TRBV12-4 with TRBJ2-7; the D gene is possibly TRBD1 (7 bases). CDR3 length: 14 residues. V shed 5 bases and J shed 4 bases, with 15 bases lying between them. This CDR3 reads CASSPGGSGYEQYF. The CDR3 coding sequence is TGTGCCAGCAGTCCAGGGGGTAGCGGTTACGAGCAGTACTTC.

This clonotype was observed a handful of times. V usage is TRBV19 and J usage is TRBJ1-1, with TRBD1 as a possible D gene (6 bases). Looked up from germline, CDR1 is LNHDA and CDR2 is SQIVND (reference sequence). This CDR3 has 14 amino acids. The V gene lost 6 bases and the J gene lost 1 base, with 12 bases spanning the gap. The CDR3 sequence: CASRATGSNTEAFF. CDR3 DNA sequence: TGTGCCAGTAGGGCAACAGGGTCGAACACTGAAGCTTTCTTT.

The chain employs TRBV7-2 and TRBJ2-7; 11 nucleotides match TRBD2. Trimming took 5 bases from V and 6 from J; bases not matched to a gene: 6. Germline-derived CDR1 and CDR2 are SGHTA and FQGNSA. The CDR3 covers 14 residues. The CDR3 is CASSVSSGGSEQYF. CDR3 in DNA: TGTGCCAGCAGCGTCTCTAGCGGGGGGAGCGAGCAGTACTTC.

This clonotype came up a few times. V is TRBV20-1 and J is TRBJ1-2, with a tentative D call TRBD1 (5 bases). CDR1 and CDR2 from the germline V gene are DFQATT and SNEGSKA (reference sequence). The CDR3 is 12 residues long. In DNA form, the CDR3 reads TGCATCACGGGGGGAGGGGTAGACGGCTACACCTTC. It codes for CITGGGVDGYTF.

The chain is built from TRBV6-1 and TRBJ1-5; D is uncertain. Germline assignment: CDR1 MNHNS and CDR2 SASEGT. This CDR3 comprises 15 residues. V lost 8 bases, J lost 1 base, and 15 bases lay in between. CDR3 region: CASREGRLSNQPQHF. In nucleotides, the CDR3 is TGTGCCAGCCGGGAAGGGCGGTTAAGCAATCAGCCCCAGCATTTT.

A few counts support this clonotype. In DNA form, the CDR3 reads TGCGCCAGCAGCTTGGAAGGGTGGGCCAACGTCCTGACTTTC. This translates into CASSLEGWANVLTF. This chain joins TRBV5-1 and TRBJ2-6; D ambiguous. Germline values: CDR1 SGHRS, CDR2 YFSETQ. The V end was cut by 0 bases, the J end by 5 bases, with 6 bases between. CDR3 length equals 14 residues.

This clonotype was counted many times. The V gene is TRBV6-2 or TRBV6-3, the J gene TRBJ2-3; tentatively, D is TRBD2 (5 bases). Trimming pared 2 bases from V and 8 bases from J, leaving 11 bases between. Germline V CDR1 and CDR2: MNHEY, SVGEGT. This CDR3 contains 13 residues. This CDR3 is CASSYPTEGTQYF. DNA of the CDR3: TGTGCCAGCAGTTACCCGACTGAGGGTACGCAGTATTTT.

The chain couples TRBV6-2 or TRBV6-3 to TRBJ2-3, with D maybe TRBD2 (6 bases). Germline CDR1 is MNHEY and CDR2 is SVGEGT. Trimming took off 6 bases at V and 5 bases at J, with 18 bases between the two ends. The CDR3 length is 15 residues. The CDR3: CASSLTSRVLDTQYF. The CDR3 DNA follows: TGTGCCAGCAGCCTTACTAGCCGAGTATTAGATACGCAGTATTTT.

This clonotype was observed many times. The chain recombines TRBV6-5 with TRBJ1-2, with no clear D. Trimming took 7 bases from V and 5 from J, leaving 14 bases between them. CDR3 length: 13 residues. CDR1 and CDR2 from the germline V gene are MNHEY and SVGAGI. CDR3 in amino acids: CASKSTGFYGYTF. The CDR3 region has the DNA TGTGCCAGCAAATCGACGGGTTTTTATGGCTACACCTTC.

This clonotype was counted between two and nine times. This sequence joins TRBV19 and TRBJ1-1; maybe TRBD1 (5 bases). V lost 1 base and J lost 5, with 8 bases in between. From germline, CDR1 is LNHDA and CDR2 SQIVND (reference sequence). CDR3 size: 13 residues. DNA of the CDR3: TGTGCCAGTAGTATAGCGGGGCGGACTGAAGCTTTCTTT. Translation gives CASSIAGRTEAFF.

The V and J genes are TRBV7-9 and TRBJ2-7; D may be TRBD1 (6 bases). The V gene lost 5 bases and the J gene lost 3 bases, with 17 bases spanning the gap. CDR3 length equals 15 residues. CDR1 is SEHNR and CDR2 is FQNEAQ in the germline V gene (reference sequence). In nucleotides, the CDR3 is TGTGCCAGCAGCCCTCCGACAGGATCAATCTACGAGCAGTACTTC. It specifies CASSPPTGSIYEQYF.

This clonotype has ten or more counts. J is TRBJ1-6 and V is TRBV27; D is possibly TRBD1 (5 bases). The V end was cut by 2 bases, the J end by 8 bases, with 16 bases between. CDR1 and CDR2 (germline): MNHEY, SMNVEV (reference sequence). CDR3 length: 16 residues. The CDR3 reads CASSLRPGGAYSPLHF. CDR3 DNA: TGTGCCAGCAGTTTACGGCCCGGAGGGGCTTATTCACCCCTCCACTTT.

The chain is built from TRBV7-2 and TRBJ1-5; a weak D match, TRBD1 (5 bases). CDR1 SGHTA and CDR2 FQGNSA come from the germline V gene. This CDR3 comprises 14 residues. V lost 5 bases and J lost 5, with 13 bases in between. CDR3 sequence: CASSRQGLYQPQHF. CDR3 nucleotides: TGTGCCAGCAGCCGTCAGGGACTCTATCAGCCCCAGCATTTT.

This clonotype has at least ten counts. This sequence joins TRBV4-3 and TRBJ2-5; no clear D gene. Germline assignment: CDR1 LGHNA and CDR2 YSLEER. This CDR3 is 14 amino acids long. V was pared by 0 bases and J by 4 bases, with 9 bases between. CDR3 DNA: TGCGCCAGCAGCCAAGATACGGTAGGAGAGACCCAGTACTTC. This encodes CASSQDTVGETQYF.

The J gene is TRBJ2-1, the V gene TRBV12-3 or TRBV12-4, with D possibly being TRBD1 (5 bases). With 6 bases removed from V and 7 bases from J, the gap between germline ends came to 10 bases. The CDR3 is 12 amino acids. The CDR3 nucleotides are TGTGCCAGCAGCCTCAGGGAAAATGAGCAGTTCTTC. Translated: CASSLRENEQFF.